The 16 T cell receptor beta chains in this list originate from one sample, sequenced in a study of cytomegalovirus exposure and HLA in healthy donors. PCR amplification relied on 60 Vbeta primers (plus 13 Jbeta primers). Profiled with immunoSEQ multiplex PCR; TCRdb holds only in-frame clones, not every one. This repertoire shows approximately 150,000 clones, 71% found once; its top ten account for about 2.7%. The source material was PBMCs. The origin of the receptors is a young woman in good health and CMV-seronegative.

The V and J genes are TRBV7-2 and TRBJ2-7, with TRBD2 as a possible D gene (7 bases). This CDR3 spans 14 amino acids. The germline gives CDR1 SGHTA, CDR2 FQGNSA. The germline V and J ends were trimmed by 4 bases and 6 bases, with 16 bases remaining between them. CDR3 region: CASSYGGASGEQYF. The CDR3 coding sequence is TGTGCCAGCAGCTATGGGGGGGCTTCAGGCGAGCAGTACTTC.

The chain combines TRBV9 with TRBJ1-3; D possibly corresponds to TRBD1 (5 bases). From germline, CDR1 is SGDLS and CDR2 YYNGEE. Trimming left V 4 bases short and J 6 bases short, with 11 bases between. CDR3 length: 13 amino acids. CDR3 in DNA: TGTGCCAGCAGCTCAGGGCCCGCAAACACCATATATTTT. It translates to CASSSGPANTIYF.

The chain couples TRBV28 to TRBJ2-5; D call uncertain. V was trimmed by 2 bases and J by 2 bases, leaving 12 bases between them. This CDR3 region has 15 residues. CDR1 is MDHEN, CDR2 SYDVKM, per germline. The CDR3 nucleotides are TGTGCCAGCAGTTTAGTGTCCCTAAATCAAGAGACCCAGTACTTC. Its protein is CASSLVSLNQETQYF.

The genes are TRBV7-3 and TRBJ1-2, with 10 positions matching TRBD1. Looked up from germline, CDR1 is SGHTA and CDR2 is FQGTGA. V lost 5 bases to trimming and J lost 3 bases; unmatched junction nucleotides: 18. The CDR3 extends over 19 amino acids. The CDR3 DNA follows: TGTGCCAGCAGCCCTTGGTCGGGACAGGGGCCAACAGGTTACTATGGCTACACCTTC. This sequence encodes CASSPWSGQGPTGYYGYTF.

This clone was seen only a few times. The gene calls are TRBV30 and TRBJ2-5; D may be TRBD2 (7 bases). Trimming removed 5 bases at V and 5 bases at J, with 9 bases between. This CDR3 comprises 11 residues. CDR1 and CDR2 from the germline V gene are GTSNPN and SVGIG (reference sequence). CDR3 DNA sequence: TGTGCCTGGGGGAGGGGGGAGACCCAGTACTTC. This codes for CAWGRGETQYF.

CDR3 protein: CASSRTTGNTEAFF. The CDR3 DNA is TGTGCCAGCAGTAGAACGACGGGGAACACTGAAGCTTTCTTT. This rearrangement joins TRBV28 to TRBJ1-1; the D is unclear. The CDR3 consists of 14 residues. CDR1 and CDR2 (germline): MDHEN, SYDVKM. The V end lost 5 bases, the J end lost 1 base, and 11 bases lay between the germline ends.

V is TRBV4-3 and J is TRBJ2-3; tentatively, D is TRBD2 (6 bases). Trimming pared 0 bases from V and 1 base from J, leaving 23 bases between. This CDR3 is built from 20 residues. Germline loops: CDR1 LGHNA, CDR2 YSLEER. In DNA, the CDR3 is TGCGCCAGCAGCCAAGATCTAGGGACTTACTTTAAGTTCGGCACAGATACGCAGTATTTT. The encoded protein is CASSQDLGTYFKFGTDTQYF.

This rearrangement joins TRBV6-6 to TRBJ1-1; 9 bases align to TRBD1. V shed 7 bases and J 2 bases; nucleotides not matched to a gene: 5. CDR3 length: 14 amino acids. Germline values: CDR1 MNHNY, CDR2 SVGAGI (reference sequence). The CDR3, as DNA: TGTGCCAGCACCCGGGACAGGGAAAACACTGAAGCTTTCTTT. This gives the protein CASTRDRENTEAFF.

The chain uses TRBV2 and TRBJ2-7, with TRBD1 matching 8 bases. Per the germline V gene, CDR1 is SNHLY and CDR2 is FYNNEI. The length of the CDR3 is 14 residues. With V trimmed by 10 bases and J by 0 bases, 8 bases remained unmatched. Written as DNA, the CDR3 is TGTGCCATTACAGGAGGACAGGGCTCCTACGAGCAGTACTTC. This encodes CAITGGQGSYEQYF.

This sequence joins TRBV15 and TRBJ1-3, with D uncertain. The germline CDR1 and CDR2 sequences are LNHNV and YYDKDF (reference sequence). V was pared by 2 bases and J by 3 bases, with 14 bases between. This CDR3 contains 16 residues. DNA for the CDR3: TGTGCCACCAGCAGATCCCTTATCAGGTTTGGAAACACCATATATTTT. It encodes CATSRSLIRFGNTIYF.

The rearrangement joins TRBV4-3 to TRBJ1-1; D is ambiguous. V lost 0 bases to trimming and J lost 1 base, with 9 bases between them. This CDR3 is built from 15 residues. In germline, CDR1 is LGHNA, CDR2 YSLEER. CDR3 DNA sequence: TGCGCCAGCAGCCAAGATAGAGATTGGAACACTGAAGCTTTCTTT. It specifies CASSQDRDWNTEAFF.

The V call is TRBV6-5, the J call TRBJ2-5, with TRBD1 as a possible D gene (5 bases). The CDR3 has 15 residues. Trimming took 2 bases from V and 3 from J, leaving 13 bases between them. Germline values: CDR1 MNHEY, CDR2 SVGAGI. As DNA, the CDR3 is TGTGCCAGCAGTTACGGGCAGGGAATCGAAGAGACCCAGTACTTC. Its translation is CASSYGQGIEETQYF.

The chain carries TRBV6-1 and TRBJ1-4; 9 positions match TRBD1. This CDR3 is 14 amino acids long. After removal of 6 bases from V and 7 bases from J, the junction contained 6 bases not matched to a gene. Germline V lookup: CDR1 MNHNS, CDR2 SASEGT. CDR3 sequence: CASRMTGGGEKLFF. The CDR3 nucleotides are TGTGCCAGCAGAATGACAGGGGGTGGTGAAAAACTGTTTTTT.

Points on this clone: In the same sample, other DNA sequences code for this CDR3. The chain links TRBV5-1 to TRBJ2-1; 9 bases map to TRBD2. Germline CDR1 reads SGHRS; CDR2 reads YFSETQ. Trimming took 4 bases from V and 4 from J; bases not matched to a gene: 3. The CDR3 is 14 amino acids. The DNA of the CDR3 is TGCGCCAGCAGCGGAGCGGGAGGATACAATGAGCAGTTCTTC. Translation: CASSGAGGYNEQFF.

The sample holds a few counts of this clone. The CDR3 is CASSIDYQFWGGTDTQYF. CDR3 nucleotide sequence: TGTGCCAGTAGTATAGATTACCAATTTTGGGGGGGCACAGATACGCAGTATTTT. The genes are TRBV19 and TRBJ2-3; TRBD2 might be the D (6 bases). Germline-derived CDR1 and CDR2 are LNHDA and SQIVND (reference sequence). This CDR3 is 18 amino acids long. V lost 0 bases and J 1 base, leaving 17 bases between the germline ends. The full variable domain, with the rest looked up from reference TRBV19 and TRBJ2-3, is DGGITQSPKYLFRKEGQNVTLSCEQNLNHDAMYWYRQDPGQGLRLIYYSQIVNDFQKGDIAEGYSVSREKKESFPLTVTSAQKNPTAFYLCASSIDYQFWGGTDTQYFGPGTRLTVL.

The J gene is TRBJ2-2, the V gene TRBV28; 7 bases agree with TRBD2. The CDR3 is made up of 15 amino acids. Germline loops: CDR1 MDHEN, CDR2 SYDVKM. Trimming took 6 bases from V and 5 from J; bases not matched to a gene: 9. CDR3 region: CASRFFGGRTGELFF. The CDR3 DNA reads TGTGCCAGCAGGTTTTTCGGGGGGAGGACCGGGGAGCTGTTTTTT.